One and the same sample provided the 27 T cell receptor beta chains below, sequenced in a study of T-cell reconstitution after alpha-beta-depleted transplantation in children. Unique molecular identifiers were used to barcode this TCRbeta library. In TCRdb, the PCR reads were re-called with MiXCR into one record per CDR3 protein. Of under 850,000 distinct CDR3 sequences listed, 10% to 15% are singletons. The sample here was PBMCs, taken before TCRalphabeta/CD19-depleted stem cell transplant. The receptors come from a girl aged 2 to 10 with congenital amegakaryocytic thrombocytopenia, due to receive a stem cell transplant.

V and J are TRBV24-1 and TRBJ2-1; D uncertain. There are 16 residues in the CDR3. Germline V gene sequence: CDR1 KGHDR, CDR2 SFDVKD. V lost 4 bases, J lost 0 bases, and 12 bases lay in between. The CDR3 here is CATSDPYTGSYNEQFF. Written as DNA, the CDR3 is TGTGCCACCAGTGACCCTTATACTGGCTCCTACAATGAGCAGTTCTTC.

In this sample, this clonotype turned up many times. The chain has TRBV20-1 and TRBJ2-1; the D is unclear. The ends were cut back, 0 bases at V and 10 bases at J, with 10 bases in the middle. The germline gives CDR1 DFQATT, CDR2 SNEGSKA (reference sequence). CDR3 length: 12 amino acids. CDR3 in DNA: TGCAGTGCTAGAGATAATTGGCGGGAGCAGTTCTTC. It encodes CSARDNWREQFF.

This clonotype occurred many times. The gene calls are TRBV12-3 or TRBV12-4 and TRBJ2-2; TRBD2 matches 7 bases. V lost 4 bases to trimming and J lost 9 bases; unmatched junction nucleotides: 8. CDR3 length: 14 amino acids. CDR3 bases: TGTGCCAGCAGTTCTGGCCAAGCGGGAAGGGAGCTGTTTTTT. This codes for CASSSGQAGRELFF.

This clonotype was seen repeatedly, ten times or more. The rearrangement uses TRBV12-3 or TRBV12-4 and TRBJ1-3; weak D call: TRBD1 (5 bases). Trimming cost V 7 bases and J 4 bases, with 14 bases left between them. This CDR3 spans 14 amino acids. The CDR3 region has the DNA TGTGCCAGCAACCCCAACAGGAACGGAAACACCATATATTTT. Translated: CASNPNRNGNTIYF.

This clonotype was observed many times. This chain uses TRBV20-1 with TRBJ1-1; tentative D call: TRBD1 (6 bases). The CDR3 consists of 16 residues. Germline V gene data show CDR1 as DFQATT and CDR2 as SNEGSKA (reference sequence). The V end was cut by 3 bases, the J end by 0 bases, with 17 bases between. The CDR3 reads CSASSDDGQLNTEAFF. As DNA, the CDR3 is TGCAGTGCTAGTTCGGATGACGGACAGTTGAACACTGAAGCTTTCTTT.

This sequence joins TRBV5-5 and TRBJ2-5, with D unresolved. Trimming shortened V by 1 base and J by 4 bases, and 11 bases separated the two germline ends. CDR1 and CDR2 from the germline V gene are SGHKS and YYEKEE (reference sequence). The CDR3 spans 14 residues. The CDR3 bases are TGTGCCAGCAGCTTGCAAGGGATGGTAGAGACCCAGTACTTC. This gives the protein CASSLQGMVETQYF.

This clonotype has a single count. The V and J genes are TRBV30 and TRBJ1-1, with D tentatively TRBD1 (5 bases). The CDR3 runs to 14 residues. V lost 2 bases and J 6 bases, leaving 16 bases between the germline ends. In germline, CDR1 is GTSNPN, CDR2 SVGIG (reference sequence). This CDR3 is CAWSPMGGISEAFF. The DNA of the CDR3 is TGTGCCTGGAGTCCCATGGGGGGGATATCTGAAGCTTTCTTT.

The J gene is TRBJ2-1, the V gene TRBV2; 8 bases map to TRBD2. J gave up 0 bases and V 3 bases, and 7 bases lay outside the gene matches. Germline CDR1 SNHLY, CDR2 FYNNEI. CDR3 length: 17 residues. The DNA for the CDR3 is TGTGCCAGCAGTGACTATGGGAGCGGGAGCTCCTACAATGAGCAGTTCTTC. Translated, it gives CASSDYGSGSSYNEQFF.

The chain carries TRBV20-1 and TRBJ2-1; possibly TRBD1 or TRBD2 for D (6 bases each). The CDR3 runs to 16 residues. The germline V gene encodes CDR1 DFQATT and CDR2 SNEGSKA (reference sequence). V was trimmed by 6 bases and J by 0 bases, leaving 18 bases between them. The CDR3 DNA reads TGCAGTGCCATAAGCAGGGGAGGCAGCTCCTACAATGAGCAGTTCTTC. Residues: CSAISRGGSSYNEQFF.

This clonotype was seen a handful of times. The rearrangement uses TRBV12-3 or TRBV12-4 and TRBJ2-3; D unclear. V was cut by 3 bases and J by 2 bases, with 12 bases left in between. This CDR3 comprises 15 residues. The CDR3: CASSFGPLFTDTQYF. The CDR3 DNA is TGTGCCAGCAGTTTCGGTCCGTTGTTCACAGATACGCAGTATTTT.

This clonotype has ten or more counts. The chain couples TRBV5-1 to TRBJ1-2; a possible D gene is TRBD1 (5 bases). The CDR3 sequence is 14 residues long. Trimming pared 0 bases from V and 4 bases from J, leaving 10 bases between. Germline values: CDR1 SGHRS, CDR2 YFSETQ. CDR3 coding DNA: TGCGCCAGCAGCTTGGATGGGACCCCCTATGGCTACACCTTC. It encodes CASSLDGTPYGYTF.

Only a few counts were recorded for this clonotype. The chain has TRBV20-1 and TRBJ2-7; no clear D gene. The germline CDR1 and CDR2 sequences are DFQATT and SNEGSKA (reference sequence). The germline V and J ends were trimmed by 3 bases and 0 bases, with 15 bases remaining between them. The CDR3 runs to 15 residues. The chain's CDR3 is CSASTPLGVSYEQYF. CDR3 DNA: TGCAGTGCTAGTACCCCTCTTGGGGTCTCCTACGAGCAGTACTTC.

This clonotype was observed a few times. CDR3 DNA sequence: TGTGCCAGCGGGCTAACCAAAAACATTCAGTACTTC. Residues: CASGLTKNIQYF. The chain is built from TRBV19 and TRBJ2-4; D gene ambiguous. The germline V gene has CDR1 LNHDA and CDR2 SQIVND (reference sequence). The CDR3 has 12 residues. V gave up 9 bases and J gave up 2 bases, with 8 bases separating them.

This clonotype was seen ten or more times. V is TRBV12-3 or TRBV12-4 and J is TRBJ2-3; D gene uncertain. This CDR3 spans 13 amino acids. Trimming stripped 3 bases from V and 3 bases from J, with 7 bases between. The chain's CDR3 is CASSFVMTDTQYF. The CDR3 coding sequence is TGTGCCAGCAGTTTTGTGATGACAGATACGCAGTATTTT.

This clonotype was picked up many times. The chain is built from TRBV10-3 and TRBJ1-6, with D possibly matching TRBD1 (5 bases). Trimming took 0 bases from V and 6 from J, leaving 12 bases between them. Germline assignment: CDR1 ENHRY and CDR2 SYGVKD. This CDR3 is 16 amino acids long. The CDR3 bases are TGTGCCATCAGTGAGTCTGCGGGACGGTTTAATTCACCCCTCCACTTT. Translating it yields CAISESAGRFNSPLHF.

The sample holds a few counts of this clonotype. The V gene is TRBV7-3, the J gene TRBJ1-1, with unresolved D. The germline gives CDR1 SGHTA, CDR2 FQGTGA. CDR3 length: 13 amino acids. The germline V and J ends were trimmed by 5 bases and 2 bases, with 9 bases remaining between them. For the CDR3, the DNA is TGTGCCAGCAGCCCCCTTCCTAACACTGAAGCTTTCTTT. This sequence encodes CASSPLPNTEAFF.

The chain recombines TRBV6-5 with TRBJ1-4; the D gene is possibly TRBD1 (5 bases). Germline CDR1 reads MNHEY; CDR2 reads SVGAGI. The germline V and J ends were trimmed by 0 bases and 8 bases, with 19 bases remaining between them. This CDR3 has 17 amino acids. CDR3 sequence reads: CASSYSKVRGAREKLFF. For the CDR3, the DNA is TGTGCCAGCAGTTACTCGAAAGTTAGGGGCGCGAGAGAAAAACTGTTTTTT.

In this sample, this clonotype turned up many times. This chain connects TRBV5-6 to TRBJ2-7; tentatively, D is TRBD1 (6 bases). CDR1 SGHDT and CDR2 YYEEEE come from the germline V gene. The CDR3 consists of 14 residues. V was pared by 1 base and J by 5 bases, with 13 bases between. The CDR3 DNA sequence: TGTGCCAGCAGCTTGAAGGGGGTTCTCCACGAGCAGTACTTC. Protein product: CASSLKGVLHEQYF.

This clonotype was counted ten times or more. This chain uses TRBV11-1 with TRBJ2-7; D remains unclear. V was trimmed by 6 bases and J by 7 bases, leaving 16 bases between them. The CDR3 loop spans 13 amino acids. Germline lookup yields CDR1 SGHAT and CDR2 FQDESV (reference sequence). The DNA of the CDR3 is TGTGCCAGCAGTTCCACCTCTCTGGGAGAGCAGTACTTC. Encoded protein: CASSSTSLGEQYF.

This clonotype was counted between two and nine times. The gene calls are TRBV7-3 and TRBJ2-3, with 10 bases aligning to TRBD2. Germline V gene lookup returns CDR1 SGHTA and CDR2 FQGTGA. V lost 5 bases to trimming and J lost 3 bases; unmatched junction nucleotides: 5. The CDR3 totals 15 residues. This CDR3 reads CASSQTSGWTDTQYF. The CDR3 DNA reads TGTGCCAGCAGCCAGACTAGCGGGTGGACAGATACGCAGTATTTT.

This clonotype was counted between two and nine times. The chain has TRBV5-1 and TRBJ2-6; D is unclear. The CDR3 spans 18 residues. V lost 4 bases and J 3 bases, leaving 20 bases between the germline ends. Germline V gene lookup returns CDR1 SGHRS and CDR2 YFSETQ. In DNA form, the CDR3 reads TGCGCCAGCAGCCAACTTCCCCCTCGATCTAATGGGGCCAACGTCCTGACTTTC. This encodes CASSQLPPRSNGANVLTF.

Only a few counts were recorded for this clonotype. The CDR3 protein is CASSYSWQGKSNYGYTF. CDR3 nucleotides: TGTGCCAGCAGTTACTCATGGCAGGGCAAATCTAACTATGGCTACACCTTC. The chain employs TRBV6-5 and TRBJ1-2; D may be TRBD1 (5 bases). Germline V gene data show CDR1 as MNHEY and CDR2 as SVGAGI. The CDR3 totals 17 residues. The ends were cut back, 0 bases at V and 0 bases at J, with 14 bases in the middle.

This clonotype was seen ten or more times. The rearrangement joins TRBV24-1 to TRBJ2-1; D is unclear. The CDR3 loop spans 16 amino acids. Between the trimmed V and J ends, which lost 4 bases and 1 base, there was a span of 13 bases. Germline CDR1 KGHDR, CDR2 SFDVKD. The CDR3: CATSDTLDPSYNEQFF. CDR3 DNA sequence: TGTGCCACCAGTGACACCTTGGACCCTTCCTACAATGAGCAGTTCTTC.

Ten or more counts support this clonotype. This chain uses TRBV5-1 with TRBJ2-7; 9 bases match TRBD2. Germline loops: CDR1 SGHRS, CDR2 YFSETQ. V dropped 0 bases and J dropped 4; count of bases not matched to a gene: 8. The CDR3 totals 16 residues. Written as DNA, the CDR3 is TGCGCCAGCAGCTTGGATCGTCGCGGGAGGGAATACGAGCAGTACTTC. Translated, it gives CASSLDRRGREYEQYF. Full variable domain (missing parts from reference TRBV5-1 and TRBJ2-7): KAGVTQTPRYLIKTRGQQVTLSCSPISGHRSVSWYQQTPGQGLQFLFEYFSETQRNKGNFPGRFSGRQFSNSRSEMNVSTLELGDSALYLCASSLDRRGREYEQYFGPGTRLTVT.

This clonotype was observed a handful of times. The V call is TRBV2, the J call TRBJ1-2; weak D call: TRBD1 (5 bases). Germline assignment: CDR1 SNHLY and CDR2 FYNNEI. V gave up 7 bases and J gave up 8 bases, with 17 bases separating them. The CDR3 is 13 amino acids. The chain's CDR3 is CASNYGTGDGYTF. CDR3 nucleotide sequence: TGTGCCAGCAACTACGGGACTGGGGACGGCTACACCTTC.

V and J are TRBV29-1 and TRBJ2-1; 8 bases line up with TRBD1. After removal of 3 bases from V and 7 bases from J, the junction contained 8 bases not matched to a gene. The CDR3 has 14 amino acids. Germline V gives CDR1 SQVTM, CDR2 ANQGSEA. The CDR3 is CSVELRGQANEQFF. The CDR3 DNA reads as TGCAGCGTTGAGCTCAGGGGGCAGGCGAATGAGCAGTTCTTC.

The rearrangement joins TRBV2 to TRBJ2-3, with D unclear. Germline-derived CDR1 and CDR2 are SNHLY and FYNNEI. Trimming removed 6 bases from V and 2 bases from J, with 12 bases in between. CDR3 length: 14 residues. As DNA, the CDR3 is TGTGCCAGCAGATCCGGGTCCAACACAGATACGCAGTATTTT. Amino acids: CASRSGSNTDTQYF.